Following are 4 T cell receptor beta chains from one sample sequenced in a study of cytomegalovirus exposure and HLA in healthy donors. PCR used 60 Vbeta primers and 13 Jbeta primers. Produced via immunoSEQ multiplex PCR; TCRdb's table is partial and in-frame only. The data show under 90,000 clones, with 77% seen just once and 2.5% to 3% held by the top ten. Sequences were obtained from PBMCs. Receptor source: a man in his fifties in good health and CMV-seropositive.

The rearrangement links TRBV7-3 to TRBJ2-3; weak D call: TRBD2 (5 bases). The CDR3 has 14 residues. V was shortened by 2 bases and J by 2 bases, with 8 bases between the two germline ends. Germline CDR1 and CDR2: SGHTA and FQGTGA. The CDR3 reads CASSLSGFTDTQYF. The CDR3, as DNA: TGTGCCAGCAGCTTATCGGGGTTCACAGATACGCAGTATTTT.

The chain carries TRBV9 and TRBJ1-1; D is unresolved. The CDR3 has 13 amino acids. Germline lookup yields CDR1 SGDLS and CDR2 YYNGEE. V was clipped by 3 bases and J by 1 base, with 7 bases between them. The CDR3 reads CASSAHQNTEAFF. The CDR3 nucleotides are TGTGCCAGCAGCGCCCATCAGAACACTGAAGCTTTCTTT.

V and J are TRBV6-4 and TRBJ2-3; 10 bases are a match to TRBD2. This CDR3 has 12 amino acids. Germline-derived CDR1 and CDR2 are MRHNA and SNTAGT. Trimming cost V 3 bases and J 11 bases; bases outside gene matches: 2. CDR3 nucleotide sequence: TGTGCCAGCAGTGAAGCGGGAGGGAAGCAGTATTTT. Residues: CASSEAGGKQYF.

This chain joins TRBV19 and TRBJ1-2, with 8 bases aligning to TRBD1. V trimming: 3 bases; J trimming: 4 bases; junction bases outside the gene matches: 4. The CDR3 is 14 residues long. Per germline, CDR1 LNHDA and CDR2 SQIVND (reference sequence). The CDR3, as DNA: TGTGCCAGTAGTATCAACAGGGGGAGCTATGGCTACACCTTC. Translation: CASSINRGSYGYTF.